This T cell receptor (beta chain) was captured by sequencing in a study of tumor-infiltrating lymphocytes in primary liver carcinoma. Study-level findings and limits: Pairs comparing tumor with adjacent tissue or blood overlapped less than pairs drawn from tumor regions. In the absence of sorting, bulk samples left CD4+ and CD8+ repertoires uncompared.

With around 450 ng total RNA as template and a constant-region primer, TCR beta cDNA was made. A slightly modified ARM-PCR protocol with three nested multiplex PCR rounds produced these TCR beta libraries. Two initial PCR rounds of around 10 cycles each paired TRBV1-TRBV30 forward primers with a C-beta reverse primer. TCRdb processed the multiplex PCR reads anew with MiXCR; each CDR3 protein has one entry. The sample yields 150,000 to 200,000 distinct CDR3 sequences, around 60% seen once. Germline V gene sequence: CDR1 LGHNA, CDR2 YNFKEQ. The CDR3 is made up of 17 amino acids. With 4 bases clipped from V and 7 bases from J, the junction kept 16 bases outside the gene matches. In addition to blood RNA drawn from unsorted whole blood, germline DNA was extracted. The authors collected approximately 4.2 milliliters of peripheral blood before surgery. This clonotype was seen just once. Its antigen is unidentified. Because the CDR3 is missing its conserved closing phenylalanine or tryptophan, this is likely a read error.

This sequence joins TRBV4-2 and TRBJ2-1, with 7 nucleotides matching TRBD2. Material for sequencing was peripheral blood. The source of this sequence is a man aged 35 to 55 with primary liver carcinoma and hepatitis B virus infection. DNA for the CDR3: TGTGCCAGCAGCCCCCAGCCGGGGGGAAGGACCGGTAATGAGCAGTTCTTA. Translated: CASSPQPGGRTGNEQFL.